This T cell receptor (beta chain) is from a study of T cell clonality in common variable immunodeficiency (dated by TCRdb to about 2015). Summary of the overall study and its limitations: According to the authors, figuring out what caused the increased clonality in CVID would require sequencing the repertoires of T cell subpopulations. Increased TCRbeta clonality was found in CVID subjects compared with healthy controls (t-test p = 0.018), with the increase being most characteristic of about a third of subjects. Despite equal DNA input, controls averaged about 81,820 unique sequences per sample versus about 30,000 in CVID samples. Patient heterogeneity within the CVID cohort put limits on correlating repertoire features with clinical complications. CVID TCRbeta sequences reportedly showed fewer deletions and N-nucleotide insertions and lacked highly modified clones with 13 or more V deletions. Healthy controls shared more TCRbeta clones with each other than CVID subjects shared among themselves (p < 0.0001).

This clone was observed at least ten times. It has no known antigen specificity. From the germline J gene comes the end of the CDR3, since the read stops 3 residues before it. CVID samples and control samples contributed equivalent amounts of genomic DNA as sequencing input. For every sample, a 60 bp segment covering the rearranged TCRbeta CDR3 region was amplified and then sequenced. The immunoSEQ assay, a bias-corrected multiplex PCR combined with high-throughput sequencing, was used to amplify TCRbeta. The original methods were these. Every unique nucleotide sequence was considered a clone and was annotated with V, D and J genes, copy number and frequency. Sequences were labeled productive if in frame, and non-productive if out of frame or containing stop codons. As previously described, clonality was calculated on the basis of Shannon's entropy. The predicted amino acid sequences of productive clones were used to derive mean CDR3 Kyte-Doolittle hydropathy. Using the R hclust function, scaled V gene usage was clustered hierarchically with Manhattan distance and complete linkage. Clone sharing by CDR3 amino acid sequence was assessed by resampling 12 repertoires per group over 100 rounds. The repertoires were searched for roughly 69 published EBV-specific and roughly 240 published CMV-specific TCRbeta sequences. Analysis left out a couple of CVID samples that produced under 10,000 sequences, so roughly 45 CVID repertoires remained. As stored in TCRdb, this immuneACCESS dataset retains in-frame rearrangements with V and J assigned. A fraction of the clones does not appear; measured against another copy, unresolved V genes explain less than half of the discrepancy, and the remainder lacks a known reason. V, J and clone size were drawn from that table, and D and trimming were deduced from the DNA. Across this sample, fewer than 30,000 clones were tabulated and none appeared just once. 25% to 30% of the sample comes from the top ten.

Trimming removed 4 bases from V and 5 bases from J; the gene matches leave 7 bases unexplained. CDR1 and CDR2, looked up from the germline V gene, are SQVTM and ANQGSEA. Measured from the cysteine to the phenylalanine, the CDR3 is 13 residues long. Of the CDR3's DNA, 30 bases were read; they are in frame from base 1. CVID was diagnosed by standard criteria: serum IgG, IgA and/or IgM reduced below normal range, plus specific antibody deficiency. The CVID group comprised 40 to 45 subjects, 15 or so female and about 29 male, aged about 9 to 65 years with a mean age of roughly 40. Both CVID patients and healthy controls were predominantly of Caucasian heritage. Replacement immunoglobulin therapy had been administered to all CVID subjects for at least one year at the time of study participation. When blood was collected, none of the CVID subjects were ill or on immunomodulatory or immunosuppressive medication. Heparinized peripheral whole blood samples of about 5 to 8 ml were collected from each donor. Genomic DNA from adults with common variable immune deficiency (CVID) and from healthy adult controls was used for sequencing of TCRbeta CDR3 repertoires. Diluted blood was density-centrifuged over Hypaque 1077 or Ficoll-Paque to isolate peripheral blood mononuclear cells. Genomic DNA was extracted from unsorted mononuclear cells by Qiagen column purification or by a centrifugation-based method.

The V and J genes are TRBV29-1 and TRBJ2-5; 7 central nucleotides agree with TRBD2. The source of this sequence is a human donor with common variable immunodeficiency. The specimen was peripheral blood mononuclear cells. CDR3 DNA (partial): TGCAGCGTTGGGACTAGTGTATGGGAGACC. Translated, it gives CSVGTSVWET. The full CDR3 protein is CSVGTSVWETQYF. The CDR3, completed at both ends by the reference TRBV29-1 and TRBJ2-5 genes, gives the full variable domain SAVISQKPSRDICQRGTSLTIQCQVDSQVTMMFWYRQQPGQSLTLIATANQGSEATYESGFVIDKFPISRPNLTFSTLTVSNMSPEDSSIYLCSVGTSVWETQYFGPGTRLLVL.